Below are 15 T cell receptor beta chains sequenced from a single sample in a study of identical twins. MiXCR, applied by TCRdb to the 5' RACE reads, yields one record per CDR3 protein. The profile covers around 240,000 distinct CDR3 sequences, with approximately 7% appearing a single time and roughly 3.6% taken by the ten largest. The same specimen was also included in a second study, on yellow fever vaccine responses in identical twins.

Sequenced sample: memory (CD45RO+) T cells sorted from blood. The receptors were sampled from a young woman in good health.

This clonotype was picked up many times. The chain carries TRBV27 and TRBJ2-5, with 12 bases identical to TRBD1. Germline V gene sequence: CDR1 MNHEY, CDR2 SMNVEV (reference sequence). The J segment lost 7 bases and the V segment lost 6 bases, leaving 12 bases of the junction unmatched. This CDR3 is built from 16 residues. The chain's CDR3 is CASRAPGTGGFWTQYF. The CDR3 bases are TGTGCCAGCAGGGCCCCCGGGACAGGGGGCTTTTGGACCCAGTACTTC.

The rearrangement uses TRBV5-1 and TRBJ2-7; D perhaps matches TRBD2 (5 bases). The CDR3 length is 14 residues. The V gene's germline CDR1 is SGHRS and CDR2 YFSETQ. Trimming stripped 0 bases from V and 3 bases from J, with 10 bases between. In DNA, the CDR3 is TGCGCCAGCAGCTTGGTACGGGGAAACTACGAGCAGTACTTC. Protein sequence: CASSLVRGNYEQYF.

In its sample, this clonotype was seen many times. The chain has TRBV20-1 and TRBJ1-1, with 8 positions matching TRBD1. The CDR3 runs to 15 residues. Trimming removed 1 base from V and 0 bases from J; junction bases left unmatched: 4. The germline V gene encodes CDR1 DFQATT and CDR2 SNEGSKA (reference sequence). The CDR3 DNA is TGCAGTGCTAGAGGGGACAGGAACCTGAACACTGAAGCTTTCTTT. Translated: CSARGDRNLNTEAFF.

This clonotype occurred many times. CDR3 loop: CASSLSDILGRKFANEQFF. The CDR3 nucleotides are TGTGCCAGCAGTTTATCGGACATTCTAGGCAGGAAATTCGCAAATGAGCAGTTCTTC. The genes are TRBV28 and TRBJ2-1; tentative D call: TRBD1 (5 bases). V was shortened by 1 base and J by 7 bases, with 26 bases between the two germline ends. Germline CDR1 and CDR2: MDHEN and SYDVKM. There are 19 residues in the CDR3.

This clonotype was seen repeatedly, ten times or more. In DNA form, the CDR3 reads TGTGCCACCAGTGAAGGACTAGCGGAATGGCAAGAGACCCAGTACTTC. Translated, it gives CATSEGLAEWQETQYF. The chain joins TRBV24-1 to TRBJ2-5, with 10 positions matching TRBD2. The CDR3 spans 16 residues. V lost 4 bases to trimming and J lost 2 bases; unmatched junction nucleotides: 6. Germline V gene sequence: CDR1 KGHDR, CDR2 SFDVKD.

This clonotype was found many times. The chain recombines TRBV21-1 with TRBJ2-3; the D call TRBD1 from the table was never checked on the DNA. TRBV21-1 is a documented pseudogene. The CDR3 spans 16 residues. CDR3 nucleotides: TGTGCCAGCAGGCCCCGGGACAACCACCCCACAGATACGCAGTATTTT. Its protein product is CASRPRDNHPTDTQYF.

This clonotype showed up many times. The V call is TRBV10-2, the J call TRBJ2-2; TRBD2 aligns across 10 bases. The junction had 8 bases not matched to a gene; V was cut back by 6 bases and J by 7 bases. Germline CDR1 is WSHSY and CDR2 is SAAADI. The CDR3 sequence is 15 residues long. DNA for the CDR3: TGCGCCAGCAGGGAGCGGGGGGGATCGTACGGGGAGCTGTTTTTT. Translation gives CASRERGGSYGELFF.

This clonotype was detected many times. The V gene is TRBV11-2, the J gene TRBJ1-6; perhaps TRBD1 as D (6 bases). Germline CDR1 SGHAT, CDR2 FQNNGV. CDR3 size: 15 residues. Trimming cost V 4 bases and J 6 bases, with 13 bases left between them. Here the CDR3 reads CASSWGGPLNSPLHF. CDR3 nucleotide sequence: TGTGCCAGCAGCTGGGGGGGCCCTCTTAATTCACCCCTCCACTTT.

The V and J genes are TRBV4-1 and TRBJ2-3, with 7 bases fitting TRBD2. Germline loops: CDR1 MGHRA, CDR2 YSYEKL. After removal of 0 bases from V and 1 base from J, the junction contained 4 bases not matched to a gene. CDR3 length equals 16 residues. Here the CDR3 reads CASSQDPGRGTDTQYF. CDR3 coding DNA: TGCGCCAGCAGCCAAGATCCTGGGAGGGGCACAGATACGCAGTATTTT.

This clonotype was seen at least ten times. The chain uses TRBV7-7 and TRBJ2-5, with 9 bases lining up with TRBD1. CDR1 is SSHAT and CDR2 is FNYEAQ in the germline V gene (reference sequence). CDR3 length equals 16 residues. With 1 base clipped from V and 5 bases from J, the junction kept 8 bases outside the gene matches. In nucleotides, the CDR3 is TGTGCCAGCAGCTTAGGAGGGACAGGGAGCAGGGAGACCCAGTACTTC. This codes for CASSLGGTGSRETQYF.

This clonotype was found many times. The chain employs TRBV5-1 and TRBJ2-1; 7 nucleotides align to TRBD1. V was pared by 0 bases and J by 7 bases, with 7 bases of the junction left unmatched. CDR1 SGHRS and CDR2 YFSETQ come from the germline V gene. The CDR3 covers 15 residues. CDR3 coding DNA: TGCGCCAGCAGCTTGGTAGCAGGGGGTAGAAATGAGCAGTTCTTC. As protein: CASSLVAGGRNEQFF.

The rearrangement joins TRBV13 to TRBJ2-2, with a tentative D call TRBD2 (6 bases). Germline V gene sequence: CDR1 PRHDT, CDR2 FYEKMQ (reference sequence). The CDR3 is 16 residues long. Deletions cut 1 base from V and 4 bases from J, with 13 bases between. CDR3 protein: CASSLALGGITGELFF. CDR3 DNA: TGTGCCAGCAGCTTAGCCCTGGGGGGAATCACCGGGGAGCTGTTTTTT.

V is TRBV5-1 and J is TRBJ2-2; D gene ambiguous. Germline CDR1 is SGHRS and CDR2 is YFSETQ. The V gene lost 0 bases and the J gene lost 1 base, with 7 bases spanning the gap. CDR3 length: 15 residues. CDR3 in amino acids: CASSLGAGNTGELFF. CDR3 bases: TGCGCCAGCAGCTTGGGGGCAGGGAACACCGGGGAGCTGTTTTTT.

The gene calls are TRBV11-2 and TRBJ2-5, with D possibly being TRBD2 (6 bases). Trimming removed 1 base from V and 3 bases from J, with 12 bases in between. Germline V gives CDR1 SGHAT, CDR2 FQNNGV. This CDR3 has 15 residues. CDR3 sequence: CASSLGVAVEETQYF. Here the CDR3 DNA reads TGTGCCAGCAGCTTAGGAGTAGCGGTCGAAGAGACCCAGTACTTC.

V gene TRBV7-3 combines with J gene TRBJ2-1; 15 nucleotides line up with TRBD2. V lost 1 base to trimming and J lost 0 bases; unmatched junction nucleotides: 4. The CDR3 loop spans 19 amino acids. Germline-derived CDR1 and CDR2 are SGHTA and FQGTGA. CDR3 loop: CASSLRTSGRGSSYNEQFF. CDR3 sequence (DNA): TGTGCCAGCAGCTTAAGGACTAGCGGGAGGGGTAGCTCCTACAATGAGCAGTTCTTC.